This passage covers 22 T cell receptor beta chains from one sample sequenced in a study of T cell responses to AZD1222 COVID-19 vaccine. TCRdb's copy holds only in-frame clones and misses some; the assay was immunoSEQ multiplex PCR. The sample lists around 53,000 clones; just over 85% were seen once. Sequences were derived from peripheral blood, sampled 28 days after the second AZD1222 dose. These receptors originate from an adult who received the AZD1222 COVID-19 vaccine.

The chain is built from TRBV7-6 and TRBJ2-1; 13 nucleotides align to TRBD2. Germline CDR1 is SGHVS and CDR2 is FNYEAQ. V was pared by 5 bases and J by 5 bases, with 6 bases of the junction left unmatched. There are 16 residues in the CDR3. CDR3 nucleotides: TGTGCCAGCAGCCCTGGACTAGCGGGAGTAAACAATGAGCAGTTCTTC. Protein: CASSPGLAGVNNEQFF.

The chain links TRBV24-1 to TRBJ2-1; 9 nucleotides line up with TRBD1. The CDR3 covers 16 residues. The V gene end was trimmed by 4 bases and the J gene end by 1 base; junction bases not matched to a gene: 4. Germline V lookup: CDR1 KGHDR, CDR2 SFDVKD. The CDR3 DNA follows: TGTGCCACCAGTGAGTCCGGGACAGGGTCCTACAATGAGCAGTTCTTC. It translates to CATSESGTGSYNEQFF.

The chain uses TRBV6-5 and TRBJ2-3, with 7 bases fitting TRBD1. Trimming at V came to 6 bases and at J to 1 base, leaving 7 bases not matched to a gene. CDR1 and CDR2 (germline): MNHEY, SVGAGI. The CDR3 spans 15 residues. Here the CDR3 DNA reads TGTGCCAGCAGCAACAACAGGGGTGGCACAGATACGCAGTATTTT. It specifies CASSNNRGGTDTQYF.

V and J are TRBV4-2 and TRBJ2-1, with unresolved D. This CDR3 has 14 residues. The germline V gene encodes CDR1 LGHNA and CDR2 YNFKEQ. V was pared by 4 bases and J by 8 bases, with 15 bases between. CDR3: CASSPKNLDHEQFF. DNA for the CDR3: TGTGCCAGCAGCCCAAAAAACCTAGACCATGAGCAGTTCTTC.

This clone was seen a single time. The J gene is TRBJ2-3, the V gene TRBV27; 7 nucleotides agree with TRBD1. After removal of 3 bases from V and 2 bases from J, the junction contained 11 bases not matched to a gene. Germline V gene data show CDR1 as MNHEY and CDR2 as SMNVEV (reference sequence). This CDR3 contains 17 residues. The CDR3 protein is CASSFSPTTGITDTQYF. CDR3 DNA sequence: TGTGCCAGCAGTTTCTCCCCTACGACAGGGATCACAGATACGCAGTATTTT.

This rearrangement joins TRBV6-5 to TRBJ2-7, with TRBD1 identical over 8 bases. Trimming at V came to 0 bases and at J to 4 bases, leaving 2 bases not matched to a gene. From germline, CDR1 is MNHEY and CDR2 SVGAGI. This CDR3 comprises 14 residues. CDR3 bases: TGTGCCAGCAGTTACTCGCAGGGGGCATACGAGCAGTACTTC. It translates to CASSYSQGAYEQYF.

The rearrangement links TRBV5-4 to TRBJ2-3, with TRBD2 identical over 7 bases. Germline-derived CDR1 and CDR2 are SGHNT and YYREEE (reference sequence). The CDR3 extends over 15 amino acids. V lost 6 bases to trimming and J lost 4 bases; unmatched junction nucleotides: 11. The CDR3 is CASTLGRGGADTQYF. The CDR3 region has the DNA TGTGCCAGCACCCTGGGGAGGGGAGGCGCAGATACGCAGTATTTT.

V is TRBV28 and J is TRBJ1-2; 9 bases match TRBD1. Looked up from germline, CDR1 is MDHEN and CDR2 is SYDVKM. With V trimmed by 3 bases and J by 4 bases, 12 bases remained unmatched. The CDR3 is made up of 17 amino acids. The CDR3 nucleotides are TGTGCCAGCAGTTTCCCCACTACAGGGGGCGCCTTCTATGGCTACACCTTC. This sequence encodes CASSFPTTGGAFYGYTF.

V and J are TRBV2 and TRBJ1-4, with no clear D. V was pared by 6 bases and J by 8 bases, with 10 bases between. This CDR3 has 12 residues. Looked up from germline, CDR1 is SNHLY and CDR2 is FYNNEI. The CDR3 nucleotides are TGTGCCAGCAGCCCCATCGGGGAAAAACTGTTTTTT. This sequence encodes CASSPIGEKLFF.

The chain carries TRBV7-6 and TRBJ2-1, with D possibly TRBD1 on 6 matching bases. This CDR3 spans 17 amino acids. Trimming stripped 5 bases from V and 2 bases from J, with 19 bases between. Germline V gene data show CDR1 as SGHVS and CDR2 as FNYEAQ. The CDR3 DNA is TGTGCCAGCAGCCCTACCTCTATGGGGGCTACCTACAATGAGCAGTTCTTC. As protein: CASSPTSMGATYNEQFF.

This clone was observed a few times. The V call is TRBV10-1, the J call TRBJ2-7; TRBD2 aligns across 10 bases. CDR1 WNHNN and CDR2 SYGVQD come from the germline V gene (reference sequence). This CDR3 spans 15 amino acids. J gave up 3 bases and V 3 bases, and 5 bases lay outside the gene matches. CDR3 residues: CASSDLAGGFYEQYF. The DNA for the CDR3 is TGCGCCAGCAGTGACTTAGCGGGAGGTTTCTACGAGCAGTACTTC.

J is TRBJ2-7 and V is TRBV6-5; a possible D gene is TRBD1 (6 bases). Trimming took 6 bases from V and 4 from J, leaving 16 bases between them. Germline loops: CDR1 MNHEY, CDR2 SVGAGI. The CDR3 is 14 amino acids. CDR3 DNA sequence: TGTGCCAGCAGCTCCACTACAGGGTTATACGAGCAGTACTTC. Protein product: CASSSTTGLYEQYF.

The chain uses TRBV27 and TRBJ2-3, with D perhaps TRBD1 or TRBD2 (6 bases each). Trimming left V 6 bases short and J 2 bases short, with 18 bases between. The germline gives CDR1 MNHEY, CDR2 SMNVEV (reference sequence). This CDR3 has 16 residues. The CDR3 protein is CASRLLVGGLTDTQYF. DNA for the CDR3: TGTGCCAGCAGATTGCTCGTGGGGGGCCTCACAGATACGCAGTATTTT.

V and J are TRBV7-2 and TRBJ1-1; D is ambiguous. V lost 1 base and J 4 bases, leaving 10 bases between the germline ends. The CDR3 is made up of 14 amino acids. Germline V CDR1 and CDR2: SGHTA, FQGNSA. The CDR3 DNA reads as TGTGCCAGCAGCTTAGGGTTCCAGTCCACTGAAGCTTTCTTT. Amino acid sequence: CASSLGFQSTEAFF.

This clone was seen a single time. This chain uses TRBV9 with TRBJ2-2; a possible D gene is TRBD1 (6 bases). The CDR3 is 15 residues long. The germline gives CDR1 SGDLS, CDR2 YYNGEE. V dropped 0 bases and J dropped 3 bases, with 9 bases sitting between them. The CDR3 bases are TGTGCCAGCAGCGTAGGGGACACTTACACCGGGGAGCTGTTTTTT. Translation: CASSVGDTYTGELFF. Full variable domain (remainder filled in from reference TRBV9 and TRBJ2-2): DSGVTQTPKHLITATGQRVTLRCSPRSGDLSVYWYQQSLDQGLQFLIQYYNGEERAKGNILERFSAQQFPDLHSELNLSSLELGDSALYFCASSVGDTYTGELFFGEGSRLTVL.

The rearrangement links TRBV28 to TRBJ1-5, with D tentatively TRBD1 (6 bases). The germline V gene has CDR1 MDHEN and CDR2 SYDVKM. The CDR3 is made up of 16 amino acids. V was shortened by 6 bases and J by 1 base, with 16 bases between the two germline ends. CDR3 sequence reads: CASSPGTPSSNQPQHF. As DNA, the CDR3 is TGTGCCAGCAGCCCCGGGACACCTTCAAGCAATCAGCCCCAGCATTTT.

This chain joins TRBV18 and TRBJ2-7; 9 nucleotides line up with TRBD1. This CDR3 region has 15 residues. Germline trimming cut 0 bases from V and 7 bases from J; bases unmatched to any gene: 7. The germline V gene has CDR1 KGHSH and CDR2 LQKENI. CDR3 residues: CASSPPGQGRGEQYF. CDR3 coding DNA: TGTGCCAGCTCACCACCAGGACAGGGGAGAGGAGAGCAGTACTTC. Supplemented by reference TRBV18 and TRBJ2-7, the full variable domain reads NAGVMQNPRHLVRRRGQEARLRCSPMKGHSHVYWYRQLPEEGLKFMVYLQKENIIDESGMPKERFSAEFPKEGPSILRIQQVVRGDSAAYFCASSPPGQGRGEQYFGPGTRLTVT.

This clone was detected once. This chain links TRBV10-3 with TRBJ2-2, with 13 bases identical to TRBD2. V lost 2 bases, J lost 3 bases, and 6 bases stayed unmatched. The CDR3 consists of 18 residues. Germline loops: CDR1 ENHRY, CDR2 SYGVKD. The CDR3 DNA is TGTGCCATCAGTGAGACCGGACTAGCGGGAGAATACACCGGGGAGCTGTTTTTT. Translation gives CAISETGLAGEYTGELFF.

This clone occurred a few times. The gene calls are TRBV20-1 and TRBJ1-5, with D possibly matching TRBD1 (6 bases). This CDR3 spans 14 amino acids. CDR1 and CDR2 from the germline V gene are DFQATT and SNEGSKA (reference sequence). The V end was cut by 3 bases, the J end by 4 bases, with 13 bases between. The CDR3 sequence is CSASRGVGNQPQHF. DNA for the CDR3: TGCAGTGCTAGTAGGGGGGTGGGGAATCAGCCCCAGCATTTT.

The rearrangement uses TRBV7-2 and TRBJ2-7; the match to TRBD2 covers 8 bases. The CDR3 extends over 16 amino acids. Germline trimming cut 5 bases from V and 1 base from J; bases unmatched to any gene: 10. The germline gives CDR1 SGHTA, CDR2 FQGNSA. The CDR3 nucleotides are TGTGCCAGCAGCAGAGGGAGTAGCGGGACGTCCTACGAGCAGTACTTC. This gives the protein CASSRGSSGTSYEQYF.

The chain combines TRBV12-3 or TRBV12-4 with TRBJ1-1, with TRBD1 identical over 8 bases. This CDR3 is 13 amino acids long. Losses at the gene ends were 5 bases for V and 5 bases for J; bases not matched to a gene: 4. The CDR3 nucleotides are TGTGCCAGCAGTCCCTGGACAGGGACTGAAGCTTTCTTT. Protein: CASSPWTGTEAFF.

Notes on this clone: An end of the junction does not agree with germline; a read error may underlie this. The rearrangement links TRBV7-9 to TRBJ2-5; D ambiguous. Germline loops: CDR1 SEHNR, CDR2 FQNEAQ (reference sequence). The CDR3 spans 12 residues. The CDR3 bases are TGTGCCAGCAGCCCGCAATTGGAGATCCAGTACTTC. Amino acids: CASSPQLEIQYF.